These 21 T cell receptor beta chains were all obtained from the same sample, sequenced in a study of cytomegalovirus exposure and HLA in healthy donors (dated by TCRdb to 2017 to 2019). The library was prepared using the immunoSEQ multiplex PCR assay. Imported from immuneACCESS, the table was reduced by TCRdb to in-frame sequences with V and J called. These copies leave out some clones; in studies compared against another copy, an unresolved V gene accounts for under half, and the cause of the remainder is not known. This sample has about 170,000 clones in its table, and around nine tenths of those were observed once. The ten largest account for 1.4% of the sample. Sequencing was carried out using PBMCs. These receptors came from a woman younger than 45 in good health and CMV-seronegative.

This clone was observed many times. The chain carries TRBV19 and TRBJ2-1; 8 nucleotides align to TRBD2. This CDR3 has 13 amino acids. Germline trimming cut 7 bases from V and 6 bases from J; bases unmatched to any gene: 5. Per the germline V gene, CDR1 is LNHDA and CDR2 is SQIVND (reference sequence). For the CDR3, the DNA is TGTGCCAGTACCCGGGGGGGAGGCAATGAGCAGTTCTTC. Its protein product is CASTRGGGNEQFF.

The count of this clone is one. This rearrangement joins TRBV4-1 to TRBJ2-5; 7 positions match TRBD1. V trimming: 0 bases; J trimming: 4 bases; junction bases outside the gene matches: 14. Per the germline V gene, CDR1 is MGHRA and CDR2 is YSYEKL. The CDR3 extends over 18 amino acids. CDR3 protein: CASSQDHRGTTGAETQYF. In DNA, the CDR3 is TGCGCCAGCAGCCAAGATCATCGAGGAACCACAGGGGCAGAGACCCAGTACTTC.

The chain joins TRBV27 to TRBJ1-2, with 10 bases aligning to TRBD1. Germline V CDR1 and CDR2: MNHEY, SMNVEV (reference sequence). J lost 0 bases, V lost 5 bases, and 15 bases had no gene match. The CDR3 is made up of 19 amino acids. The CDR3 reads CASSPLTGTGDISNYGYTF. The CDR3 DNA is TGTGCCAGCAGTCCACTAACCGGGACAGGGGACATTTCTAACTATGGCTACACCTTC.

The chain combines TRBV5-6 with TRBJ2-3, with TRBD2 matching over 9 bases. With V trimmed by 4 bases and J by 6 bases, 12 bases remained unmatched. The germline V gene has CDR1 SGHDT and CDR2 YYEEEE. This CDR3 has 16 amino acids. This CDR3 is CASSTYGAGGPDTQYF. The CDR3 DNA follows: TGTGCCAGCAGCACCTATGGAGCGGGGGGCCCGGATACGCAGTATTTT.

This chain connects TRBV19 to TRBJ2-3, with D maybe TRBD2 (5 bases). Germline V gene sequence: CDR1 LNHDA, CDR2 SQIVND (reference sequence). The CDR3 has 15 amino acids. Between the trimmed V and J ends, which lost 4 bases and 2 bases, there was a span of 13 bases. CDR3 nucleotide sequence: TGTGCCAGTAGTACAAACGGGAAGGCCACAGATACGCAGTATTTT. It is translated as CASSTNGKATDTQYF.

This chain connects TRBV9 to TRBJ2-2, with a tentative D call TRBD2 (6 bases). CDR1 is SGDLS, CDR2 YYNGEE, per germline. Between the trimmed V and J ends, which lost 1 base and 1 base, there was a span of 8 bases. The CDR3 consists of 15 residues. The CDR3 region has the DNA TGTGCCAGCAGCGTATGGGGGGAGAACACCGGGGAGCTGTTTTTT. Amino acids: CASSVWGENTGELFF.

DNA of the CDR3: TGTGCCAGTAGTACCACGGGGGTATTCAATCAGCCCCAGCATTTT. Residues: CASSTTGVFNQPQHF. This chain links TRBV19 with TRBJ1-5; possible D gene TRBD1, 5 bases. V lost 4 bases to trimming and J lost 3 bases, with 13 bases between them. The germline CDR1 and CDR2 sequences are LNHDA and SQIVND (reference sequence). The CDR3 has 15 amino acids. The entire variable domain, with the rest obtained from reference TRBV19 and TRBJ1-5, is as follows: DGGITQSPKYLFRKEGQNVTLSCEQNLNHDAMYWYRQDPGQGLRLIYYSQIVNDFQKGDIAEGYSVSREKKESFPLTVTSAQKNPTAFYLCASSTTGVFNQPQHFGDGTRLSIL.

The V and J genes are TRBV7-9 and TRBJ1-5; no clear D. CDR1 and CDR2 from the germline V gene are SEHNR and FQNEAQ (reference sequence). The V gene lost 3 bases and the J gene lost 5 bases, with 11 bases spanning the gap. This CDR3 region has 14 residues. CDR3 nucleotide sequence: TGTGCCAGCAGCTTTGGAACAGTCCATCAGCCCCAGCATTTT. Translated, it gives CASSFGTVHQPQHF.

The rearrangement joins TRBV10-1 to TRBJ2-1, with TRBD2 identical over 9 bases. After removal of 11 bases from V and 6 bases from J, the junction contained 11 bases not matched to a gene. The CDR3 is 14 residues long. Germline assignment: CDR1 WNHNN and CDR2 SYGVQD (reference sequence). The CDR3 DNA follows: TGCGCCTCTCGAGCGGGGGGCCCGTCCAATGAGCAGTTCTTC. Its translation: CASRAGGPSNEQFF.

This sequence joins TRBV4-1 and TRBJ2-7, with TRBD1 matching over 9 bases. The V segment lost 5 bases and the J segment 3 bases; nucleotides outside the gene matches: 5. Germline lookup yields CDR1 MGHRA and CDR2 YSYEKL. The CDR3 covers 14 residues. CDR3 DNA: TGCGCCAGCAGCACCCGGACAGGGGACTACGAGCAGTACTTC. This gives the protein CASSTRTGDYEQYF.

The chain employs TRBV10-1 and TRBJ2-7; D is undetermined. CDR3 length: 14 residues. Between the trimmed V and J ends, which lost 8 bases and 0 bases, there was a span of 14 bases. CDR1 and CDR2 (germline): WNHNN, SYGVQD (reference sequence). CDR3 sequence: CASVNVRRSYEQYF. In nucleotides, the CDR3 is TGCGCCAGCGTCAACGTCAGGCGCTCCTACGAGCAGTACTTC.

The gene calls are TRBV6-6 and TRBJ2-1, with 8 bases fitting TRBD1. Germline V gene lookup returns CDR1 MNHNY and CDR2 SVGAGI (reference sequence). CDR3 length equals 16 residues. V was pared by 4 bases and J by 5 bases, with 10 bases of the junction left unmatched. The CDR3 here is CASSWQGAKYDNEQFF. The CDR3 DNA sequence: TGTGCCAGCAGTTGGCAGGGGGCGAAATACGACAATGAGCAGTTCTTC.

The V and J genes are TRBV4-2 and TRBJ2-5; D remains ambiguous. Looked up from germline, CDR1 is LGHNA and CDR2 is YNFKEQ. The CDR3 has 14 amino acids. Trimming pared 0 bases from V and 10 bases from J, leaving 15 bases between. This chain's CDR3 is CASSQDSSIQDQYF. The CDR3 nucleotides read TGTGCCAGCAGCCAAGATAGCAGCATCCAAGACCAGTACTTC.

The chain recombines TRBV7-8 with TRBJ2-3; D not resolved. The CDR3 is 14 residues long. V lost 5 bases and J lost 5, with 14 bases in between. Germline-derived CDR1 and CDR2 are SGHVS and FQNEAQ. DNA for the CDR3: TGTGCCAGCAGCCCCCAAACCAGTGGAGATACGCAGTATTTT. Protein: CASSPQTSGDTQYF.

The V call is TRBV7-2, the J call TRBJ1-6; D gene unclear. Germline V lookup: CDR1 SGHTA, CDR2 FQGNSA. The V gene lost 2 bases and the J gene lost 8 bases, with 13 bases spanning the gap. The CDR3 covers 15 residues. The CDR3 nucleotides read TGTGCCAGCAGCTTAATCACCGCGGAATATTCACCCCTCCACTTT. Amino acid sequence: CASSLITAEYSPLHF.

CDR3 nucleotides: TGCGCCAGCAGCCAAGGGGACAGGGACTGGGGGTCCTACGAGCAGTACTTC. Its protein is CASSQGDRDWGSYEQYF. The chain employs TRBV4-1 and TRBJ2-7; TRBD1 agrees at 9 bases. Germline lookup yields CDR1 MGHRA and CDR2 YSYEKL. Trimming took 1 base from V and 1 from J; bases not matched to a gene: 8. CDR3 length: 17 amino acids.

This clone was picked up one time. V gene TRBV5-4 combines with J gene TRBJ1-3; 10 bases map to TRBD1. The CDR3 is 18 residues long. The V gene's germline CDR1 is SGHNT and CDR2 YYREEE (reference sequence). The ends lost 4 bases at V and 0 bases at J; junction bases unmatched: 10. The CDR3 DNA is TGTGCCAGCAGCCCTACGAGGGACAGGGGATTCTCTGGAAACACCATATATTTT. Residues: CASSPTRDRGFSGNTIYF. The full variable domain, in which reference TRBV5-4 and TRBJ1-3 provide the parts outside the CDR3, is ETGVTQSPTHLIKTRGQQVTLRCSSQSGHNTVSWYQQALGQGPQFIFQYYREEENGRGNFPPRFSGLQFPNYSSELNVNALELDDSALYLCASSPTRDRGFSGNTIYFGEGSWLTVV.

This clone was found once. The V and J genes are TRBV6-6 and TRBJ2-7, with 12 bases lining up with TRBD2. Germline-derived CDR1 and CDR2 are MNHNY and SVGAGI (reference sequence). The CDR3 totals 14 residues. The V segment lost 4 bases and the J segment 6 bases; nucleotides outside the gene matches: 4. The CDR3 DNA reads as TGTGCCAGCAGTTCCCCTAGCGGGGGGGCCGAGCAGTACTTC. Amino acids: CASSSPSGGAEQYF.

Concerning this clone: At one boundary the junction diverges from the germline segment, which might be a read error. CDR3 sequence: CASSFGPDRATIEKLFF. In nucleotides, the CDR3 is TGTGCCAGCAGCTTCGGCCCTGACAGAGCAACTATTGAAAAACTGTTTTTT. The rearrangement links TRBV7-9 to TRBJ1-4; TRBD1 might be the D (5 bases). The CDR3 has 17 amino acids. Per the germline V gene, CDR1 is SEHNR and CDR2 is FQNEAQ (reference sequence). The variable domain in full, completed from reference TRBV7-9 and TRBJ1-4, reads DTGVSQNPRHKITKRGQNVTFRCDPISEHNRLYWYRQTLGQGPEFLTYFQNEAQLEKSRLLSDRFSAERPKGSFSTLEIQRTEQGDSAMYLCASSFGPDRATIEKLFFGSGTQLSVL.

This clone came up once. The CDR3 DNA reads TGTGCCAGCAGCCCCGGCCGGGGGAGCTACAATGAGCAGTTCTTC. This sequence encodes CASSPGRGSYNEQFF. This rearrangement joins TRBV7-2 to TRBJ2-1, with a tentative D call TRBD2 (6 bases). This CDR3 has 15 residues. V dropped 5 bases and J dropped 3 bases, with 14 bases sitting between them. CDR1 and CDR2 (germline): SGHTA, FQGNSA.

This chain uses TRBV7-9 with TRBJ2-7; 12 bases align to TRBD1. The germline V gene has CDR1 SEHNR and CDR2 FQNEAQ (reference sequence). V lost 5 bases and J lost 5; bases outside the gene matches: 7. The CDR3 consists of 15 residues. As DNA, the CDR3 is TGTGCCAGCAGCGACCGGGACAGGGGGCCCAACGAGCAGTACTTC. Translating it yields CASSDRDRGPNEQYF. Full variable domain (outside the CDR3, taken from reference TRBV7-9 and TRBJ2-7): DTGVSQNPRHKITKRGQNVTFRCDPISEHNRLYWYRQTLGQGPEFLTYFQNEAQLEKSRLLSDRFSAERPKGSFSTLEIQRTEQGDSAMYLCASSDRDRGPNEQYFGPGTRLTVT.